This T cell receptor beta chain was recovered during a study of OX40 agonist ivuxolimab in advanced cancers. Turning to the overall study: Ivuxolimab was an agonistic, fully human IgG2 monoclonal antibody directed against OX40 (CD134), a costimulatory receptor. Intravenous ivuxolimab was administered to patients every 2 weeks at six dose levels: 0.01, 0.1, 0.3, 1.5, 3 and 10 mg/kg. Among the 50 to 55 dose-escalation patients, around 20 had hepatocellular carcinoma, some 15 melanoma, 9 renal cell carcinoma and 9 head and neck cancer. The dose-escalation cohort was almost 85% male with a mean age of approximately 60 years, ranging from roughly 20 to 85. Patients were allowed to have had prior anti-PD-1, anti-PD-L1 or anti-CTLA-4 therapy, and 40% of the dose-escalation patients had previously received checkpoint inhibitors. Partial responses occurred in three dose-escalation patients, of whom one had hepatocellular carcinoma and two had cutaneous melanoma. The point of sequencing TCRbeta in the periphery was to test whether ivuxolimab changed TCR sequence diversity and drove clonal T-cell expansion. The paper covers the monotherapy dose-escalation part of the phase I ivuxolimab trial, which included N ≈ 50 patients. The study at large found these results: Partial responders in the 0.1-3.0 mg/kg groups had among the lowest normalized peripheral clonal expansion, especially among CD8+ T cells. At doses of 0.1 to 3.0 mg/kg, clonal expansion of both CD4+ and CD8+ T cells in blood was seen between baseline and week 6. On average, CD8+ T cells showed more expanded clones than CD4+ T cells after ivuxolimab. Low levels of normalized T-cell clonal expansion were also seen in some nonresponding patients. Antigen specificity was not determined for the clonally expanded peripheral T cells.

Patients with autoimmune disease history or receiving systemic immunosuppression were excluded from the trial. Peripheral blood for TCR sequencing was drawn from every dose cohort at baseline, at cycle 4 day 1 and at cycle 7 day 1. The samples were taken from a phase I, first-in-human, multicenter, open-label dose-escalation trial of ivuxolimab. Adults with locally advanced or metastatic head and neck squamous cell, hepatocellular, melanoma or renal cell carcinoma were enrolled in the trial. Before TCR sequencing, CD4+ T cells and CD8+ T cells from peripheral blood were sorted into separate populations. Genomic DNA was isolated from the sorted cells so that the TCRbeta CDR3 region could be sequenced. TCRbeta CDR3 regions were sequenced using the immunoSEQ Assay. As stored in TCRdb, this immuneACCESS dataset retains in-frame rearrangements with V and J assigned. A fraction of the clones does not appear; measured against another copy, unresolved V genes explain less than half of the discrepancy, and the remainder lacks a known reason. In all, the sample holds fewer than 45,000 clones, and 76% of those were seen once. Around a quarter of the sample comes from the top ten.

Of note for this clone: Its antigen target is currently unknown. Base qualities are not provided; no much larger clone lies one nucleotide away.

This TCR was recovered from an adult with an advanced solid tumor such as melanoma, head and neck, liver or kidney cancer. Sequencing used CD4+ or CD8+ T cells sorted from blood, obtained in a trial of the OX40 agonist ivuxolimab.

The DNA reads as follows: TGTGCCAGCAGCCAAGAGGGACTGTCCTACAATGAGCAGTTCTTC. It is translated as CASSQEGLSYNEQFF. Recombination connected TRBV14 to TRBJ2-1; TRBD2 is perhaps the D gene, given 6 matching bases. The germline V gene yields SGHDN for CDR1 and FVKESK for CDR2. CDR3 length: 15 amino acids, cysteine to phenylalanine. Only CDR3 DNA remains: 45 bases, in frame from the first base. The junction shows trimming of 0 bases on V and 1 base on J, plus 7 bases between the germline ends.